This T cell receptor (beta chain) was sequenced in a study of cytomegalovirus exposure and HLA in healthy donors. V was clipped by 3 bases and J by 4 bases, with 12 bases between them. This CDR3 region has 14 residues. Germline lookup yields CDR1 WSHSY and CDR2 SAAADI. Amplification used 60 Vbeta primers and 13 Jbeta primers. Profiling relied on immunoSEQ multiplex PCR, and the TCRdb table lists in-frame clones only, not all of them. The sample consists of approximately 76,000 clones, 65% to 75% of them appearing once. The sequenced sample was PBMCs. This TCR derives from a middle-aged woman in good health and CMV-seropositive. The chain recombines TRBV10-2 with TRBJ2-5; the D is unclear. CDR3 bases: TGCGCCAGCAGTGATGTCAGAGGCCGAGAGACCCAGTACTTC. Translated, it gives CASSDVRGRETQYF.